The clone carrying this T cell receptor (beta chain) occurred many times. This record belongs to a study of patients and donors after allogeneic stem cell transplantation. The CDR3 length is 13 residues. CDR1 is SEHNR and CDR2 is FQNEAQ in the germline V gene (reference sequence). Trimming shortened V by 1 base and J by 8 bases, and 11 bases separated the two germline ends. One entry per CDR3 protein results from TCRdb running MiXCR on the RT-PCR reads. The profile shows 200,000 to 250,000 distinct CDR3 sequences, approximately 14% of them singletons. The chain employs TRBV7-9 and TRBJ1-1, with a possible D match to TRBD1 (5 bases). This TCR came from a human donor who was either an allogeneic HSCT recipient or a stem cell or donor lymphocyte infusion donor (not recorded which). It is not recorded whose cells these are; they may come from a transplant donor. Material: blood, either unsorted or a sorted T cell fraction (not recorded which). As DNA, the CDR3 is TGTGCCAGCAGCTTAGAGACCTCAGGGGAAGCTTTCTTT. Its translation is CASSLETSGEAFF.